A selection of T cell receptor beta chains follows, all from one sample in a study of T cells in Graves' hyperthyroidism and ophthalmopathy. TCRdb passed the multiplex PCR reads through MiXCR, listing each CDR3 protein once. The table records approximately 400,000 distinct CDR3 sequences, roughly 25% of them present only once. Sequencing used blood. The receptors shown here come from a man in his forties or fifties with Graves' hyperthyroidism. Each CDR3 is given with its conserved first and last residue. A D gene is named only where the DNA matches it firmly. Rows give clone size only sometimes, using once, few, many, or a class for an expanded clone.

d_gene,j_gene,abundance,v_gene,CDR3nt,CDR3aa
.,TRBJ2-1,.,TRBV18,TGTGCCAGCTCAAGGAGTGAGCAGTTCTTC,CASSRSEQFF
.,TRBJ2-2,.,TRBV20-1,TGCAGTGCTAGTCTGGGTTCCGGGGAGCTGTTTTTT,CSASLGSGELFF
.,TRBJ2-2,few,TRBV6-1,TGTGCCAGCAGTTCCTACGCCTCTGCTCCCCTGGAGCTGTTTTTT,CASSSYASAPLELFF
.,TRBJ2-1,few,TRBV18,TGTGCCAGCTCACCACCTCCGAGACATGAGCAGTTCTTC,CASSPPPRHEQFF
.,TRBJ1-6,few,TRBV6-6,TGTGCCAGCAGTTACTCGGCTCCCGTGGGGCTCGACAACTCACCCCTCCACTTT,CASSYSAPVGLDNSPLHF
.,TRBJ1-1,many,TRBV28,TGTGCCAGCATCCCGGGAGGCAGTGATGAAGCTTTCTTT,CASIPGGSDEAFF
TRBD2,TRBJ2-1,.,TRBV14,TGTGCCAGCAGCCAACTTATCGCGGGACTAGCGGGATGGGATGAGCAGTTCTTC,CASSQLIAGLAGWDEQFF
TRBD2,TRBJ2-3,few,TRBV6-1,TGTGCCAGCAGTTTTAGCGGGGGTGTCACAGATACGCAGTATTTT,CASSFSGGVTDTQYF
TRBD1,TRBJ2-7,once,TRBV6-1,TGTGCCACATCACCGGGACAGGGGAACGAGCAGTACTTC,CATSPGQGNEQYF
.,TRBJ1-1,many,TRBV11-1,TGTGCCAGCAGCTCTGGACCGACTGAAGCTTTCTTT,CASSSGPTEAFF
.,TRBJ2-3,.,TRBV7-9,TGTGCCAGCAGCATCGGGGGTAGCAGGACAGATACGCAGTATTTT,CASSIGGSRTDTQYF
.,TRBJ1-4,.,TRBV5-1,TGCGCCAGCAGCTTGGAAGGGCGGAATGAAAAACTGTTTTTT,CASSLEGRNEKLFF
.,TRBJ2-3,many,TRBV27,TGTGCCAGCAGTTTACGAGTGGGCGGACAACGCACAGATACGCAGTATTTT,CASSLRVGGQRTDTQYF
.,TRBJ2-3,many,TRBV12-3/TRBV12-4,TGTGCCAGCAGTTTATTGCAGGGGATGGATACGCAGTATTTT,CASSLLQGMDTQYF
.,TRBJ2-1,few,TRBV9,TGTGCCAGCAGCGTAGCGGGACGGGACTACAATGAGCAGTTCTTC,CASSVAGRDYNEQFF